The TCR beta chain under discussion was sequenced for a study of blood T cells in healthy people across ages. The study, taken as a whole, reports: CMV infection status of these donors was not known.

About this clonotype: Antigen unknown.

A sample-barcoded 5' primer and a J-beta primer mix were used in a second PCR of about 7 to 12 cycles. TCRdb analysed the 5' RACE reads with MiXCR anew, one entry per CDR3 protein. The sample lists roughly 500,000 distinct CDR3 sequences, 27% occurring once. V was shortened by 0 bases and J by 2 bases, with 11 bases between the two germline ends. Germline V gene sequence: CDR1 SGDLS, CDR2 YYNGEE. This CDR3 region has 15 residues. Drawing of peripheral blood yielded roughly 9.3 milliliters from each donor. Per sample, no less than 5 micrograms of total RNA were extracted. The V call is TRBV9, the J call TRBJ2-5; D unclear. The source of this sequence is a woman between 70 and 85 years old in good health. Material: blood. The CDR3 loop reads CASSVGYYIQETQYF. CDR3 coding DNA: TGTGCCAGCAGCGTAGGTTACTACATACAAGAGACCCAGTACTTC.